One TCR beta chain is described in this entry. This sample was taken from a study of blood T cell repertoires in COVID-19. Study as a whole: The cDNA or gDNA used as material had been derived from T cells, B-cell-depleted T cells, or PBMCs.

V lost 6 bases, J lost 0 bases, and 8 bases stayed unmatched. The germline V gene has CDR1 SNHLY and CDR2 FYNNEI. The CDR3 covers 15 residues. Original analysis: Estimation of nucleated cell counts relied on the amplification of reference gene primers. Data came from immunoSEQ multiplex PCR; TCRdb stores just in-frame clones and leaves some out. From that table come the V and J calls and clone size; the DNA was used to work out D and trimming. This sample has some 150,000 clones, with 70% to 90% found just once. The chain employs TRBV2 and TRBJ2-7; 7 bases are shared with TRBD1. Source material: peripheral blood. The receptor was derived from a woman aged 40 to 49 with active or convalescent COVID-19. The CDR3, as DNA: TGTGCCAGCAGCTTGGACAGGCCGTTCTCCTACGAGCAGTACTTC. It yields the protein CASSLDRPFSYEQYF.